This TCR beta chain was found in a study of T cells in Graves' hyperthyroidism and ophthalmopathy. The study, taken as a whole, reports: Ophthalmopathy was model-predicted a median about 6 months pre-onset.

As regards this clonotype: Its antigen is unidentified. The junction does not match germline at one end; this may be a read error.

RNA transcripts gave rise to amplified TCR beta CDR3 regions. The HTBI set primed first-round TCR CDR3 RT-PCR. TCRdb reanalysed the multiplex PCR reads using MiXCR and keeps one entry per CDR3 protein. The table includes under 350,000 distinct CDR3 sequences, over 15% detected once. Germline V gene sequence: CDR1 MNHNS, CDR2 SASEGT. The CDR3 sequence is 16 residues long. The V gene is TRBV6-1, the J gene TRBJ2-1; TRBD2 matches 11 bases. The sequence was collected from a woman aged 55 to 70 with Graves' ophthalmopathy. The sequenced material came from blood. This CDR3 is CASSRGLAASYNEQLF. As DNA, the CDR3 is TGTGCCAGCAGTAGGGGACTAGCGGCTTCCTACAATGAGCAGCTCTTC.